This T cell receptor (beta chain) was sequenced during a study of graft-versus-host responses after intestinal transplantation. Study at large: Transplants given to recipients were multivisceral, liver-intestinal, or isolated intestinal. Recipients were all induced with anti-thymocyte globulin, then given tacrolimus and steroids for roughly three years.

Data came from immunoSEQ multiplex PCR; TCRdb stores just in-frame clones and leaves some out. The repertoire holds more than 65,000 clones, with about nine tenths as singletons. A word on this clone: Its specificity is not known.

Findings of the study overall: Some GvH clones were seen earlier in gut or blood, suggesting intestinal origin. Levels of circulating GvH clones at their peak were associated with early post-transplant HvG declines.

The sample here was unstimulated CD8+ T cells sorted from spleen or lymph node cells, taken before transplant. The TCR originated in a human donor who was the organ donor for an intestinal transplant.

CDR3 nucleotides: TGTGCCAGCAGTTTCCGGGACAGGGGTTACTACAATGAGCAGTTCTTC. This sequence encodes CASSFRDRGYYNEQFF. The chain recombines TRBV6-5 with TRBJ2-1, with 10 bases lining up with TRBD1. The CDR3 is 16 amino acids. CDR1 MNHEY and CDR2 SVGAGI come from the germline V gene. Trimming cost V 4 bases and J 3 bases; bases outside gene matches: 6.